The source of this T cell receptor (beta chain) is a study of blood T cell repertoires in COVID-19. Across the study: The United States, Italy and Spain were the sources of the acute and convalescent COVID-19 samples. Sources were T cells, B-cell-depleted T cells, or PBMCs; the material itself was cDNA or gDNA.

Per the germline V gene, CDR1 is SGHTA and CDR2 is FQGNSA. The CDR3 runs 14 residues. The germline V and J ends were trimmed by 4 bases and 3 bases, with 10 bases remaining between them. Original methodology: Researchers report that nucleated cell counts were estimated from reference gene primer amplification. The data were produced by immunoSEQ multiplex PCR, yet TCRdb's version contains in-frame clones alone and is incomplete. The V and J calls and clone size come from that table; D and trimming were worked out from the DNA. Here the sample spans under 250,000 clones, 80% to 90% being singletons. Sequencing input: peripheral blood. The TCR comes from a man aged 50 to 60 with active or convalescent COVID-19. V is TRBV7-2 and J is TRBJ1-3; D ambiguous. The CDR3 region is CASSSVARGNTIYF. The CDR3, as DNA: TGTGCCAGCAGCTCCGTGGCCCGTGGAAACACCATATATTTT.